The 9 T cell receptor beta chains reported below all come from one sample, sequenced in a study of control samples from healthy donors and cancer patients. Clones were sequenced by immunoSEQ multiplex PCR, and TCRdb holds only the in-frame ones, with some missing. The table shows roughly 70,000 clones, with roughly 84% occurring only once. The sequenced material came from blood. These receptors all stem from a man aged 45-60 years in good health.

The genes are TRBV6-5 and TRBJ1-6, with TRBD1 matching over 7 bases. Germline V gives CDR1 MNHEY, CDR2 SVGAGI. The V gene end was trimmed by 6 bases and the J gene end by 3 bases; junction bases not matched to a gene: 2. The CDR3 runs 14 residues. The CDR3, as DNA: TGTGCCAGCAGCGGGACAGTCTATAATTCACCCCTCCACTTT. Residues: CASSGTVYNSPLHF.

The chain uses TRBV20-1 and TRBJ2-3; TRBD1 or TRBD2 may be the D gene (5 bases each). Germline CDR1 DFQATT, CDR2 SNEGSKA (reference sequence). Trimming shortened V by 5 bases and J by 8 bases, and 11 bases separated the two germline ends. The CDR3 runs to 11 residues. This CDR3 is CSADTRGTQYF. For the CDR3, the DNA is TGCAGTGCTGATACTAGGGGTACGCAGTATTTT.

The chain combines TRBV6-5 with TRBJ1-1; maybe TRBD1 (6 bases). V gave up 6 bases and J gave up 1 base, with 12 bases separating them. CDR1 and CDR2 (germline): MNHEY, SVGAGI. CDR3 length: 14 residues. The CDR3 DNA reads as TGTGCCAGCAGGAGCAGGGGACGGAACACTGAAGCTTTCTTT. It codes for CASRSRGRNTEAFF.

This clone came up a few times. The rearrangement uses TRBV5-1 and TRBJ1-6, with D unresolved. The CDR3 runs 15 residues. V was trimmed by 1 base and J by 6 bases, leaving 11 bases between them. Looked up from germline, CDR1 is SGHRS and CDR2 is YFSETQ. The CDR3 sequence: CASSLSSSPNSPLHF. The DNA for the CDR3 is TGCGCCAGCAGCTTGTCTTCGTCCCCTAATTCACCCCTCCACTTT. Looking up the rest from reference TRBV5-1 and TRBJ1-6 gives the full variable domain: KAGVTQTPRYLIKTRGQQVTLSCSPISGHRSVSWYQQTPGQGLQFLFEYFSETQRNKGNFPGRFSGRQFSNSRSEMNVSTLELGDSALYLCASSLSSSPNSPLHFGNGTRLTVT.

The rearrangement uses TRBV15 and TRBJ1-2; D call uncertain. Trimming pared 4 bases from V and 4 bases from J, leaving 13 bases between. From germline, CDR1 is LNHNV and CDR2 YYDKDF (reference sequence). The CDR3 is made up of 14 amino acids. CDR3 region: CATSMGDTVYGYTF. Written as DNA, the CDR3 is TGTGCCACCAGCATGGGTGACACCGTCTATGGCTACACCTTC.

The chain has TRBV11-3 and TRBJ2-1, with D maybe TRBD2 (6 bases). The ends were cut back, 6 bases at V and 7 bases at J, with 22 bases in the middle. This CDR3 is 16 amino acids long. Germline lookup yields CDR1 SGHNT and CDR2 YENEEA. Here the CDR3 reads CASSHRRREKGNEQFF. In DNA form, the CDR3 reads TGTGCCAGCAGTCACCGCAGGAGGGAAAAGGGTAATGAGCAGTTCTTC.

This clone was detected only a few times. This CDR3 reads CASSYSITGGNYNEQFF. The DNA for the CDR3 is TGTGCCAGCAGTTACTCAATAACGGGAGGTAATTACAATGAGCAGTTCTTC. The chain couples TRBV6-2 or TRBV6-3 to TRBJ2-1; TRBD2 aligns across 7 bases. Trimming cost V 0 bases and J 4 bases; bases outside gene matches: 9. Germline V gives CDR1 MNHEY, CDR2 SVGEGT. The length of the CDR3 is 17 residues.

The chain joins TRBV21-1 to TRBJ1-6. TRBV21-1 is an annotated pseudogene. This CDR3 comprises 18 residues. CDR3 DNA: TGTGCCAGCAGCAAATTGTTACCGGCCACCCGTTATAATTCACCCCTCCACTTT. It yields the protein CASSKLLPATRYNSPLHF.

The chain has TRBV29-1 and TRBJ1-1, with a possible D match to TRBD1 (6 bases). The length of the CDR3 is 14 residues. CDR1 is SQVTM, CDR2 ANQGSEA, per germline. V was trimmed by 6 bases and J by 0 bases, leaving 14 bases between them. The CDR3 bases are TGCAGCGTGGCAGGACAGCTCATGAACACTGAAGCTTTCTTT. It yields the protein CSVAGQLMNTEAFF.